The 14 T cell receptor beta chains below were found in one sample sequenced in a study of CD8 T cells in ankylosing spondylitis. Study observations and caveats: Ankylosing spondylitis blood appeared to be characterized by a TCR beta motif of several highly homologous variants.

No antigen has been identified for these receptors. From the 5' RACE reads, TCRdb called clonotypes with MiXCR, one entry per CDR3 protein. This sample carries around 770,000 distinct CDR3 sequences, around 11% of them seen once, and the ten largest clones take 0.51%. Sequenced input: blood, either unsorted or a sorted T cell fraction (not recorded which). Receptors were obtained from a male donor with ankylosing spondylitis.

There are a few counts of this clonotype. V gene TRBV2 combines with J gene TRBJ2-5, with unresolved D. The CDR3 is 14 amino acids. CDR1 and CDR2 from the germline V gene are SNHLY and FYNNEI. The germline V and J ends were trimmed by 2 bases and 5 bases, with 12 bases remaining between them. The CDR3 reads CASSEIGRFETQYF. The CDR3 nucleotides read TGTGCCAGCAGTGAAATAGGACGTTTCGAGACCCAGTACTTC. Full variable domain (remainder filled in from reference TRBV2 and TRBJ2-5): EPEVTQTPSHQVTQMGQEVILRCVPISNHLYFYWYRQILGQKVEFLVSFYNNEISEKSEIFDDQFSVERPDGSNFTLKIRSTKLEDSAMYFCASSEIGRFETQYFGPGTRLLVL.

With respect to this clonotype: This clone may be a read error of a much larger clone one base away. The chain couples TRBV20-1 to TRBJ1-1; no reliable D call. Germline loops: CDR1 DFQATT, CDR2 SNEGSKA (reference sequence). V was cut by 5 bases and J by 1 base, with 8 bases left in between. The CDR3 is 12 amino acids. The CDR3 DNA follows: TGCAGTGCTGGCCCGGGGAACACTGAAGCTTTCTTT. Its protein product is CSAGPGNTEAFF.

A note on this clonotype: Possible read error: a much larger clone is one base away. This rearrangement joins TRBV28 to TRBJ2-7, with no clear D. The CDR3 length is 10 residues. CDR1 is MDHEN, CDR2 SYDVKM, per germline. In DNA form, the CDR3 reads TGTGCCAGCAGTCGCTACGGGCAGTACTTC. As protein: CASSRYGQYF.

This clonotype was recorded a few times. The gene calls are TRBV10-3 and TRBJ2-3; perhaps TRBD2 as D (6 bases). Germline assignment: CDR1 ENHRY and CDR2 SYGVKD. V lost 11 bases, J lost 6 bases, and 18 bases lay in between. CDR3 length equals 13 residues. In DNA form, the CDR3 reads TGTGCCTCGGGGGACGGGGCTCACGATACGCAGTATTTT. Translation: CASGDGAHDTQYF.

This clonotype was seen only a few times. This rearrangement joins TRBV9 to TRBJ2-2; D remains unclear. There are 15 residues in the CDR3. The V end lost 0 bases, the J end lost 4 bases, and 10 bases lay between the germline ends. The germline CDR1 and CDR2 sequences are SGDLS and YYNGEE. In DNA form, the CDR3 reads TGTGCCAGCAGCGTAGCTTTACCAAGCACCGGGGAGCTGTTTTTT. Protein product: CASSVALPSTGELFF.

This clonotype appeared a few times. The chain couples TRBV20-1 to TRBJ2-2; 7 nucleotides line up with TRBD2. The germline V gene has CDR1 DFQATT and CDR2 SNEGSKA (reference sequence). With 3 bases clipped from V and 1 base from J, the junction kept 11 bases outside the gene matches. The CDR3 runs 17 residues. CDR3 loop: CSARGLYRTWNTGELFF. The CDR3 DNA reads as TGCAGTGCTAGGGGACTATATCGCACTTGGAACACCGGGGAGCTGTTTTTT.

The V gene is TRBV20-1, the J gene TRBJ2-3, with TRBD2 identical over 16 bases. J lost 3 bases, V lost 6 bases, and 9 bases had no gene match. The CDR3 consists of 17 residues. CDR1 and CDR2 (germline): DFQATT, SNEGSKA (reference sequence). Here the CDR3 reads CSAGTSGRAGGTDTQYF. CDR3 nucleotides: TGCAGTGCCGGGACTAGCGGGAGGGCCGGGGGGACAGATACGCAGTATTTT.

V is TRBV11-2 and J is TRBJ2-7; D is uncertain. The CDR3 covers 17 residues. CDR1 is SGHAT and CDR2 is FQNNGV in the germline V gene. V shed 1 base and J shed 2 bases, with 18 bases lying between them. The CDR3 sequence: CASSLGVFPISPYEQYF. The CDR3 DNA follows: TGTGCCAGCAGCTTAGGGGTTTTTCCCATCTCCCCCTACGAGCAGTACTTC.

The sample holds a few counts of this clonotype. This chain links TRBV7-2 with TRBJ1-4; tentative D call: TRBD1 (6 bases). Germline lookup yields CDR1 SGHTA and CDR2 FQGNSA. Deletions cut 0 bases from V and 12 bases from J, with 11 bases between. The CDR3 is made up of 13 amino acids. Here the CDR3 DNA reads TGTGCCAGCAGCTTAGCGGGGGGCACCCAACTGTTTTTT. Its protein product is CASSLAGGTQLFF.

This chain links TRBV6-2 or TRBV6-3 with TRBJ2-3; TRBD2 aligns across 10 bases. The CDR3 has 15 amino acids. V trimming: 4 bases; J trimming: 4 bases; junction bases outside the gene matches: 5. The germline V gene has CDR1 MNHEY and CDR2 SVGEGT. CDR3 loop: CASSFGTSDPDTQYF. The DNA of the CDR3 is TGTGCCAGCAGTTTCGGGACTAGCGATCCAGATACGCAGTATTTT.

V and J are TRBV5-1 and TRBJ2-5; D is undetermined. The CDR3 is 12 residues long. The germline V gene encodes CDR1 SGHRS and CDR2 YFSETQ. V lost 7 bases, J lost 0 bases, and 7 bases lay in between. The CDR3 DNA follows: TGCGCCAGCCAGGTGAACCAAGAGACCCAGTACTTC. This gives the protein CASQVNQETQYF.

The chain carries TRBV5-1 and TRBJ2-1, with 15 bases aligning to TRBD2. Germline V CDR1 and CDR2: SGHRS, YFSETQ. Trimming cost V 3 bases and J 9 bases; bases outside gene matches: 4. The CDR3 consists of 15 residues. The DNA of the CDR3 is TGCGCCAGCAGCTCTGGACTAGCGGGAGGGTTTGAGCAGTTCTTC. It codes for CASSSGLAGGFEQFF.

This clonotype occurred a few times. The chain carries TRBV6-2 or TRBV6-3 and TRBJ1-2, with a tentative D call TRBD1 (5 bases). This CDR3 has 13 residues. Trimming left V 4 bases short and J 4 bases short, with 10 bases between. In germline, CDR1 is MNHEY, CDR2 SVGEGT. CDR3 nucleotide sequence: TGTGCCAGCAGTTTTCAGGGCGTCTATGGCTACACCTTC. Translating it yields CASSFQGVYGYTF.

V is TRBV18 and J is TRBJ2-7; D may correspond to TRBD1 or TRBD2 (5 bases each). The CDR3 is made up of 13 amino acids. CDR1 and CDR2 from the germline V gene are KGHSH and LQKENI. Trimming took 4 bases from V and 2 from J, leaving 9 bases between them. This chain's CDR3 is CASSRGFAYEQYF. The CDR3 DNA reads TGTGCCAGCTCACGGGGGTTTGCCTACGAGCAGTACTTC.